One sample yielded the 10 T cell receptor beta chains listed below, sequenced in a study of Graves' ophthalmopathy and Graves' hyperthyroidism. Using RNA transcripts, the TCR beta CDR3 regions were amplified. In the first round, RT-PCR was carried out with HTBI primers, and a multiplex PCR formed the second round. TCRdb fed the multiplex PCR reads into MiXCR, producing one record per CDR3 protein. The table shows over a million distinct CDR3 sequences, with about 35% occurring only once. The specimen sequenced was peripheral blood or thyroid tissue (not recorded which). The receptors stem from an adult man with Graves' hyperthyroidism.

CDR3 loop: CASSAGGDTQYF. CDR3 bases: TGTGCCAGCAGCGCAGGGGGAGATACGCAGTATTTT. The chain recombines TRBV7-3 with TRBJ2-3, with 7 bases identical to TRBD1. Germline loops: CDR1 SGHTA, CDR2 FQGTGA. The V segment lost 5 bases and the J segment 5 bases; nucleotides outside the gene matches: 1. The CDR3 runs 12 residues.

V usage is TRBV7-9 and J usage is TRBJ2-7; no definite D call. The germline V gene encodes CDR1 SEHNR and CDR2 FQNEAQ (reference sequence). Trimming stripped 2 bases from V and 7 bases from J, with 15 bases between. The CDR3 sequence is 14 residues long. CDR3 DNA: TGTGCCAGCAGCTTATATGGACGCCCAGAGGAGCAGTACTTC. Its protein product is CASSLYGRPEEQYF.

This clonotype came up a few times. This is likely a read error, given that the CDR3 carries no conserved phenylalanine or tryptophan at its end. DNA of the CDR3: TGTGCCAGCAGCACAGGGGCTCAGCCCCAGCATCTT. It codes for CASSTGAQPQHL. The gene calls are TRBV7-8 and TRBJ1-5, with 7 bases aligning to TRBD1. Germline CDR1 reads SGHVS; CDR2 reads FQNEAQ. This CDR3 has 12 residues. Trimming removed 5 bases from V and 6 bases from J; junction bases left unmatched: 1.

The V gene is TRBV10-3, the J gene TRBJ1-2; D is possibly TRBD1 (6 bases). This CDR3 has 14 amino acids. Between the trimmed V and J ends, which lost 4 bases and 8 bases, there was a span of 17 bases. CDR1 and CDR2 (germline): ENHRY, SYGVKD. CDR3 bases: TGTGCCATCAGTGCCACAGGGAATAGGAACGGCTACACCTTC. Residues: CAISATGNRNGYTF.

The V and J genes are TRBV20-1 and TRBJ2-5; 10 bases are shared with TRBD2. The CDR3 has 12 amino acids. Germline trimming cut 5 bases from V and 5 bases from J; bases unmatched to any gene: 2. Per the germline V gene, CDR1 is DFQATT and CDR2 is SNEGSKA (reference sequence). This CDR3 reads CSAELAGETQYF. The CDR3 DNA follows: TGCAGTGCTGAACTAGCGGGGGAGACCCAGTACTTC.

About this clonotype: Mismatch with germline at one junction end may stem from a read error. This rearrangement joins TRBV5-1 to TRBJ2-7, with TRBD2 matching 10 bases. The length of the CDR3 is 14 residues. CDR1 SGHRS and CDR2 YFSETQ come from the germline V gene. The CDR3 region is CASSSVLAGVTQYF. CDR3 sequence (DNA): TGTGCCAGCAGCTCGGTCCTAGCGGGAGTGACGCAGTACTTC.

A word on this clonotype: One base away lies a much larger clone, so this may be a sequencing read error. V and J are TRBV20-1 and TRBJ1-2, with TRBD1 matching 7 bases. The CDR3 totals 15 residues. Germline-derived CDR1 and CDR2 are DFQATT and SNEGSKA (reference sequence). CDR3 nucleotide sequence: TGCAGTGCTAGAGTGGCAGGGGGAAATAACTATAGCTACACCTTC. Its translation is CSARVAGGNNYSYTF.

This clonotype was counted a few times. Since a much larger clone is just one base distant, this may be a read error. The chain uses TRBV7-9 and TRBJ1-2, with D unresolved. Trimming shortened V by 7 bases and J by 4 bases, and 22 bases separated the two germline ends. This CDR3 has 16 residues. CDR1 is SEHNR and CDR2 is FQNEAQ in the germline V gene (reference sequence). The CDR3 bases are TGTGCCAGCATAAGATCGGTTCAGAGGCTTAGCTATGGCTACACCTTC. This encodes CASIRSVQRLSYGYTF.

Written as DNA, the CDR3 is TGTGCCACCAGCAGTGAGGGACAGGGATGGGAGACCCAGTACTTC. Translation gives CATSSEGQGWETQYF. The rearrangement uses TRBV15 and TRBJ2-5; 9 positions agree with TRBD1. Germline V gives CDR1 LNHNV, CDR2 YYDKDF (reference sequence). The CDR3 covers 15 residues. With V trimmed by 3 bases and J by 5 bases, 7 bases remained unmatched.

This clonotype was observed at least ten times. The rearrangement joins TRBV3-1 to TRBJ1-5; no reliable D call. V lost 1 base to trimming and J lost 5 bases, with 9 bases between them. The CDR3 length is 14 residues. The V gene's germline CDR1 is LGHDT and CDR2 YNNKEL (reference sequence). The CDR3 coding sequence is TGTGCCAGCAGCCAAGGGATAGAGTATCAGCCCCAGCATTTT. Translating gives CASSQGIEYQPQHF.